These T cell receptor beta chains were read from a single sample in a study of lymphopenia after photon versus proton radiotherapy. Produced via immunoSEQ multiplex PCR; TCRdb's table is partial and in-frame only. This table has about 19,000 clones, about 93% appearing once. Sample: peripheral blood, taken from a patient treated with photon-based radiotherapy. Every receptor here comes from a man aged 55 to 70 with pancreatic cancer. Each CDR3 is given with its conserved first and last residue. D genes are given only for firm matches. For some rows the clone size is stated as once, few or many, or as a class when expanded; others skip it.

>14|TRBJ2-6|TRBV6-1|NA|once
TGTGCCAGCAGTGAAGTATCTGGGGCCAACGTCCTGACTTTC
CASSEVSGANVLTF
>16|TRBJ2-3|TRBV7-8|TRBD1|NA
TGTGCCAGCAGCCGGAACGGACAGGGTTCTTTAGATACGCAGTATTTT
CASSRNGQGSLDTQYF
>15|TRBJ2-4|TRBV4-1|NA|NA
TGCGCCAGCAGCCACTTTGAAATAGCCAAAAACATTCAGTACTTC
CASSHFEIAKNIQYF
>14|TRBJ1-1|TRBV25-1|NA|NA
TGTGCCAGCAGTGAGCAGGAGGGGAACACTGAAGCTTTCTTT
CASSEQEGNTEAFF
>15|TRBJ2-5|TRBV5-1|TRBD1|NA
TGCGCCAGCAGCTTGGTTGGGACAGGAGAAGAGACCCAGTACTTC
CASSLVGTGEETQYF
>13|TRBJ1-6|TRBV28|NA|NA
TGTGCCAGCACTTTTTCGTATAATTCACCCCTCCACTTT
CASTFSYNSPLHF
>17|TRBJ1-2|TRBV27|NA|NA
TGTGCCAGCAGTCGGAGAGGGGCCAAACAGGGTGGCTATGGCTACACCTTC
CASSRRGAKQGGYGYTF
>14|TRBJ1-1|TRBV10-2|NA|NA
TGCGCCAGCAGTTTGGACGGGGGGAACACTGAAGCTTTCTTT
CASSLDGGNTEAFF
>14|TRBJ1-2|TRBV30|TRBD1|NA
TGTGCCTGGATCCGGACAGGGCGCCTCTATGGCTACACCTTC
CAWIRTGRLYGYTF
>15|TRBJ1-6|TRBV5-1|TRBD1|NA
TGCGCCAGCAGCTCGACAGGGTCGGATAATTCACCCCTCCACTTT
CASSSTGSDNSPLHF
>17|TRBJ1-2|TRBV21-1|NA|once
TGTGCCAGCAGCAAGACAGGGAAAACACGGACAAACTATGGCTACACCTTC
CASSKTGKTRTNYGYTF
>15|TRBJ2-7|TRBV10-3|NA|once
TGTGCCATCAGTGATTCGGGGATCCACTCCTACGAGCAGTACTTC
CAISDSGIHSYEQYF
>14|TRBJ1-6|TRBV7-9|NA|NA
TGTGCCAGCAGCTCCCCTGGGTGGAATTCACCCCTCCACTTT
CASSSPGWNSPLHF
>16|TRBJ2-5|TRBV4-2|TRBD2|NA
TGTGCCAGCAGCCAAGATTCGAGCGGGGGGGCCGGGACCCAGTACTTC
CASSQDSSGGAGTQYF
>13|TRBJ2-4|TRBV19|TRBD1|NA
TGTGCCAGTAGGAGGGGGCGATGGGACATTCAGTACTTC
CASRRGRWDIQYF
>12|TRBJ2-5|TRBV6-5|NA|NA
TGTGCCAGCAGTTACGGGCAAGAGACCCAGTACTTC
CASSYGQETQYF